Listed below are T cell receptor beta chains from one sample, sequenced in a study of regulatory T cells in long-lasting Graves disease. MiXCR, run by TCRdb on the multiplex PCR reads, gives a single entry per CDR3 protein. This sample has a few hundred thousand distinct CDR3 sequences; about a fifth occur once, and the top ten carry roughly 7%. The starting material was peripheral blood mononuclear cells (PBMCs), obtained when the disease was refractory, from a patient treated with antithyroid drugs. These receptors came from a female donor with Graves disease. Each CDR3 is given with its conserved first and last residue. The D gene is left open where the match is weak. Some rows mark clone size as missing; the rest say once, few, many or name a class of expanded clone.

TRBD1,TRBJ1-5,TRBV28,NA,TGTGCCAGCAGTTTATTTCACAGGGGGAGCAATCGGCCCCAGCATTTT,CASSLFHRGSNRPQHF
NA,TRBJ1-2,TRBV28,many,TGTGCCAGCAGTTTACCTCACGGGGCTGGCTACACCTTC,CASSLPHGAGYTF
TRBD1,TRBJ2-3,TRBV28,few,TGTGCCAGCAGTAGACTACCCCCGGACAGGGAAGATACGCAGTATTTT,CASSRLPPDREDTQYF
TRBD1,TRBJ2-1,TRBV12-3/TRBV12-4,NA,TGTGCCAGCAGGATGGGACAGGGAAACTACAATGAGCAGTTCTTC,CASRMGQGNYNEQFF
TRBD1,TRBJ2-3,TRBV29-1,NA,TGCAGCGTGGCCGGGACAGGGGATACGCAGTATTTT,CSVAGTGDTQYF
NA,TRBJ2-7,TRBV12-3/TRBV12-4,NA,TGTGCCAGCAGTCCCACAGCGACCGAGCAGTACTTC,CASSPTATEQYF
TRBD1,TRBJ1-2,TRBV29-1,many,TGCAGCGTAGATTCGGGACAGTCTAACTATGGCTACACCTTC,CSVDSGQSNYGYTF
NA,TRBJ1-2,TRBV12-3/TRBV12-4,many,TGTGCCAGCAGTTTGAACTATGGCTACACCTTC,CASSLNYGYTF
NA,TRBJ2-2,TRBV9,NA,TGTGCCAGCAGCGTAGTGGCAGGGTCGGCCGGGGAGCTGTTTTTT,CASSVVAGSAGELFF
NA,TRBJ1-1,TRBV7-3,NA,TGTGCCAGCAGCTTAAAACGGGAAACTCCTGAAGCTTTCTTT,CASSLKRETPEAFF
NA,TRBJ1-2,TRBV20-1,NA,TGCAGTGCTAGAGAGGGGTATGGCTACACCTTC,CSAREGYGYTF
TRBD1,TRBJ2-7,TRBV20-1,NA,TGCAGTGCTACCACGACAGGGTGGTCCTACGAGCAGTACTTC,CSATTTGWSYEQYF
NA,TRBJ1-1,TRBV11-1,few,TGTGCCAGCAGCTCACAGGAACTTAACACTGAAGCTTTCTTT,CASSSQELNTEAFF
NA,TRBJ2-7,TRBV28,many,TGTGCCAGCAGGAGAGGACGTCGGGGGCCGAGATACGAGCAGTACTTC,CASRRGRRGPRYEQYF
TRBD2,TRBJ2-2,TRBV7-2,NA,TGTGCCAGCAGCTTAGTAGGGACTAGCGACACCGGGGAGCTGTTTTTT,CASSLVGTSDTGELFF
NA,TRBJ2-5,TRBV6-2/TRBV6-3,many,TGTGCCAGCAGCTACCAAGAGACCCAGTACTTC,CASSYQETQYF
TRBD2,TRBJ2-7,TRBV6-1,NA,TGTGCCAGCAGCATTCCTCGGACTAGCTTTTACGAGCAGTACTTC,CASSIPRTSFYEQYF
NA,TRBJ1-1,TRBV2,many,TGTGCCAGCAGGATCGGGGGGAACACTGAAGCTTTCTTT,CASRIGGNTEAFF
NA,TRBJ1-2,TRBV12-3/TRBV12-4,NA,TGTGCCAGCAGCCCTGTCGACGGTTACTATGGCTACACCTTC,CASSPVDGYYGYTF
NA,TRBJ1-1,TRBV28,many,TGTGCCAGCAGTTTATCCCGGTATGGCACTGAAGCTTTCTTT,CASSLSRYGTEAFF
NA,TRBJ1-4,TRBV11-2,many,TGTGCCAGCAGCTTAGGGGGACCGATGAATGAAAAACTGTTTTTT,CASSLGGPMNEKLFF
NA,TRBJ2-5,TRBV28,many,TGTGCCAGCAATCCGGGACGTCGACAAGAGACCCAGTACTTC,CASNPGRRQETQYF
NA,TRBJ2-7,TRBV7-9,few,TGTGCCAGCAGCCACCCAGACACGGACTACGAGCAGTACTTC,CASSHPDTDYEQYF
NA,TRBJ1-6,TRBV6-1,many,TGTGCCAGCAGTCTAGGGTTTGGGTCACCCCTCCACTTT,CASSLGFGSPLHF
NA,TRBJ2-7,TRBV12-3/TRBV12-4,many,TGTGCCAGCAGTCCAGGTGGGCGCGAGCAGTACTTC,CASSPGGREQYF
TRBD1,TRBJ1-1,TRBV20-1,NA,TGCAGTGCTAGAGACGACAGGGGGAGGAACACTGAAGCTTTCTTT,CSARDDRGRNTEAFF
TRBD2,TRBJ2-7,TRBV2,many,TGTGCCAGCAAGAGTGTTAGCGGGCTCTACGAGCAGTACTTC,CASKSVSGLYEQYF
NA,TRBJ2-5,TRBV28,many,TGTGCCAGCACCCCCCACGGGCCAACACAAGAGACCCAGTACTTC,CASTPHGPTQETQYF
NA,TRBJ2-5,TRBV7-2,many,TGTGCCAGCAGCTTAGGATTTTGGGCAGCCCAAGAGACCCAGTACTTC,CASSLGFWAAQETQYF
TRBD2,TRBJ2-5,TRBV27,many,TGTGCCAGCAGTCTAACGGGGGGGTACCAAGAGACCCAGTACTTC,CASSLTGGYQETQYF
NA,TRBJ2-4,TRBV14,few,TGTGCCAGCAGCCACACGGTGCGGGACATTCAGTACTTC,CASSHTVRDIQYF
NA,TRBJ1-2,TRBV19,many,TGTGCCAGTAGTATAACAGCGGGGGCTGGCTACACCTTC,CASSITAGAGYTF
NA,TRBJ2-1,TRBV5-5,NA,TGTGCCAGCAGCGAGGATCTGAGCTCCTACAATGAGCAGTTCTTC,CASSEDLSSYNEQFF
NA,TRBJ1-2,TRBV19,NA,TGTGCCAGTAGTATGGTGGAAAGCGGCTACACCTTC,CASSMVESGYTF
NA,TRBJ2-5,TRBV19,NA,TGTGCCAGTAGTATAGGGCTAGCCGGCCGAGAGACCCAGTACTTC,CASSIGLAGRETQYF
NA,TRBJ1-2,TRBV9,NA,TGTGCCAGCAGCGTAGGCCCAGACAAACCAAATTTCCGCTATGGCTACACCTTC,CASSVGPDKPNFRYGYTF
NA,TRBJ2-7,TRBV11-1,few,TGTGCCAGCAGCCTCGTACAGGGATTCCACGAGCAGTACTTC,CASSLVQGFHEQYF
NA,TRBJ2-5,TRBV19,few,TGTGCCAGTAGGAAAGCGGGTTGGGGGGAGACCCAGTACTTC,CASRKAGWGETQYF
NA,TRBJ1-1,TRBV18,NA,TGTGCCAGCTCACCGGCCACGGAGGGCACTGAAGCTTTCTTT,CASSPATEGTEAFF
NA,TRBJ1-5,TRBV28,many,TGTGCCACTCGGGGAGGGCATTGGGGCTCCCAGCATTTT,CATRGGHWGSQHF
NA,TRBJ1-5,TRBV12-3/TRBV12-4,NA,TGTGCCAGCAGTTTCGGGCAGCTTAGCAATCAGCCCCAGCATTTT,CASSFGQLSNQPQHF
NA,TRBJ1-1,TRBV5-1,many,TGCGCCAGCAGCTTGGGCCTTCGGGTGAACACTGAAGCTTTCTTT,CASSLGLRVNTEAFF
NA,TRBJ2-7,TRBV7-9,many,TGTGCCAGCAGCTTAGATCGCGACGAGCAGTACTTC,CASSLDRDEQYF
TRBD1,TRBJ2-5,TRBV10-3,many,TGTGCCATCAGAGGGACAGACCAAAAAGAGACCCAGTACTTC,CAIRGTDQKETQYF
NA,TRBJ1-2,TRBV10-3,NA,TGTGCCATCAAAGGAGACCTCCTAAACTATGGCTACACCTTC,CAIKGDLLNYGYTF
NA,TRBJ1-4,TRBV28,many,TGTGCCAGCAGTCCGGGGGGAGCCCAGGGGCTGTACGAAAAACTGTTTTTT,CASSPGGAQGLYEKLFF
NA,TRBJ2-7,TRBV11-2,few,TGTGCCAGCAGCTTAGGCGTAATCAGCACGCTCCATTACGAGCAGTACTTC,CASSLGVISTLHYEQYF
NA,TRBJ1-2,TRBV5-1,NA,TGCGCCAGCAGCGCCTACAGGGAAGCTAACTATGGCTACACCTTC,CASSAYREANYGYTF
NA,TRBJ1-5,TRBV6-5,many,TGTGCCAGCAGTTATTGGGGGCCCAATCAGCCCCAGCATTTT,CASSYWGPNQPQHF
NA,TRBJ1-5,TRBV19,few,TGTGCCAGTAGGCGCGGGATTCAGCCCCAGCATTTT,CASRRGIQPQHF
TRBD2,TRBJ2-7,TRBV20-1,many,TGCAGTGCCGTCTTCGCGGGGGGTGGTTACGAGCAGTACTTC,CSAVFAGGGYEQYF
NA,TRBJ1-4,TRBV28,many,TGTGCCTCCCGTCGGGTGGAAAAACTGTTTTTT,CASRRVEKLFF
NA,TRBJ2-7,TRBV24-1,few,TGTGCCACCAGTGATTACGGACTATCCTACGAGCAGTACTTC,CATSDYGLSYEQYF
TRBD1,TRBJ2-5,TRBV6-2/TRBV6-3,once,TGTGCCAGCAGGGAACAGGGGGCTTTTCAACTAGAGACCCAGTACTTC,CASREQGAFQLETQYF
NA,TRBJ2-1,TRBV12-3/TRBV12-4,NA,TGTGCCAGCAGTTTGTCGGGTTACAATGAGCAGTTCTTC,CASSLSGYNEQFF